Detailed here is one T cell receptor (beta chain). This sample was included in a study of OX40 agonist ivuxolimab in advanced cancers. Across the study: Ivuxolimab, an antibody acting as an agonist of OX40 (CD134), was used to treat patients. The dose-escalation cohort had hepatocellular carcinoma, melanoma, renal cell or head and neck cancer. A male proportion of under 90% was recorded, with mean age approximately 57 years and range about 23 to 90.

The germline V gene has CDR1 MNHEY and CDR2 SVGAGI. Trimming took 5 bases from V and 4 from J, leaving 6 bases between them. This CDR3 comprises 11 residues. Libraries were prepared by immunoSEQ multiplex PCR; TCRdb keeps only in-frame clonotypes and omits some of them. The sample has tens of thousands of clones, around 85% seen once. The chain joins TRBV6-5 to TRBJ2-7; D call uncertain. Specimen: CD4+ or CD8+ T cells sorted from blood, collected in a trial of the OX40 agonist ivuxolimab. This TCR was recovered from an adult with an advanced solid tumor such as melanoma, head and neck, liver or kidney cancer. The CDR3 spells CASSKQYEQYF. CDR3 coding DNA: TGTGCCAGCAGTAAGCAATACGAGCAGTACTTC.